This T cell receptor beta chain emerged from a study of vaccination and CD4 T cells after COVID-19. In the study overall: The study collected post-vaccine samples a median around 76 days after dose two, with a range of 14 to 241.

Indicated treatment: roughly ten-day PBMC culture with coronavirus spike peptide pools or control peptides (ViraFEST assay). Antigen-specific T cell expansion with peptide pools preceded TCR sequencing in the ViraFEST approach. Per the germline V gene, CDR1 is SQVTM and CDR2 is ANQGSEA. The CDR3 sequence is 13 residues long. V shed 2 bases and J shed 0 bases, with 7 bases lying between them. A note on this clonotype: Its antigen is not identified.

CD4+ T cells that had been cultured provided DNA sequenced with the Oncomine TCR Beta short-read assay. MiXCR, applied by TCRdb to the PCR reads, yields one record per CDR3 protein. Among approximately 17,000 distinct CDR3 sequences listed, around a third were seen once. The chain is built from TRBV29-1 and TRBJ1-1; D call uncertain. This TCR was sampled from a human donor with COVID-19. Sequenced: cultured CD4+ T cells from blood. The chain's CDR3 is CSVESNMNTEAFF. The CDR3 coding sequence is TGCAGCGTTGAAAGTAACATGAACACTGAAGCTTTCTTT.